The rows below give T cell receptor beta chains drawn from one sample of a study of shared clonotypes between healthy human individuals. Libraries were prepared by immunoSEQ multiplex PCR; TCRdb keeps only in-frame clonotypes and omits some of them. The sample has roughly 810,000 clones; about 96% are singletons. The source material was naive CD8+ T cells sorted from blood. The source is a man aged 25-45 years in good health. Each CDR3 is given with its conserved first and last residue. A D gene is named only where the DNA matches it firmly. Size is omitted from some rows. Given values are once, few, many or a class for expanded clones.

d_call,v_call,clone_size,j_call,cdr3_aa,cdr3_nt
TRBD2,TRBV27,NA,TRBJ2-7,CASSSRLAGTYEQYF,TGTGCCAGCAGTTCCCGACTAGCGGGGACCTACGAGCAGTACTTC
NA,TRBV29-1,NA,TRBJ2-5,CSVLQGGETQYF,TGCAGCGTACTACAGGGAGGAGAGACCCAGTACTTC
NA,TRBV29-1,NA,TRBJ2-5,CSVEAGVRWVETQYF,TGCAGCGTTGAAGCGGGGGTTAGGTGGGTGGAGACCCAGTACTTC
TRBD2,TRBV6-1,NA,TRBJ2-1,CATDRTSGINNEQFF,TGTGCCACCGATAGGACTAGCGGGATTAACAATGAGCAGTTCTTC
NA,TRBV27,once,TRBJ2-7,CASSFPGRYEQYF,TGTGCCAGCAGTTTTCCGGGAAGGTACGAGCAGTACTTC
NA,TRBV4-1,NA,TRBJ2-5,CASSHPSETQYF,TGCGCCAGCAGCCATCCAAGCGAGACCCAGTACTTC
TRBD1,TRBV29-1,NA,TRBJ2-7,CSVRQGSYEQYF,TGCAGCGTCCGACAGGGCTCCTACGAGCAGTACTTC
TRBD1,TRBV7-6,NA,TRBJ2-5,CASSLGTGTGHQETQYF,TGTGCCAGCAGCTTAGGAACCGGGACAGGGCACCAAGAGACCCAGTACTTC
TRBD2,TRBV7-9,NA,TRBJ2-1,CASSLGGASGVTYNEQFF,TGTGCCAGCAGCTTAGGTGGGGCTAGCGGGGTCACCTACAATGAGCAGTTCTTC
NA,TRBV28,NA,TRBJ1-2,CASDRYGYTF,TGTGCCAGCGACCGCTATGGCTACACCTTC
NA,TRBV7-9,NA,TRBJ1-4,CASSTQALDEKLFF,TGTGCCAGCAGCACACAGGCATTGGATGAAAAACTGTTTTTT
NA,TRBV11-2,NA,TRBJ2-7,CASSPSERPYEQYF,TGTGCCAGCAGCCCCAGTGAACGTCCCTACGAGCAGTACTTC
TRBD2,TRBV27,NA,TRBJ2-5,CASKLGLAETQYF,TGTGCCAGCAAACTGGGACTAGCGGAGACCCAGTACTTC
TRBD1,TRBV30,NA,TRBJ1-2,CAYKDRQDYGYTF,TGTGCCTACAAGGACAGGCAGGACTATGGCTACACCTTC
NA,TRBV2,once,TRBJ1-5,CASSADSNSNQPQHF,TGTGCCAGCAGTGCGGACAGTAATAGCAATCAGCCCCAGCATTTT
TRBD1,TRBV30,NA,TRBJ1-5,CAWRERQGFGQPQHF,TGTGCCTGGAGGGAAAGACAGGGGTTTGGTCAGCCCCAGCATTTT
TRBD1,TRBV29-1,NA,TRBJ2-3,CSVDGVPGQGTFGDTQYF,TGCAGCGTGGATGGGGTACCGGGACAGGGGACCTTCGGAGATACGCAGTATTTT
TRBD2,TRBV29-1,once,TRBJ2-1,CSVEKSSGRYGYNEQFF,TGCAGCGTTGAGAAGTCTAGCGGGAGGTACGGCTACAATGAGCAGTTCTTC
NA,TRBV7-9,NA,TRBJ2-5,CASSPRDRETQYF,TGTGCCAGCAGCCCTCGGGATCGAGAGACCCAGTACTTC
TRBD2,TRBV7-9,NA,TRBJ2-3,CASGGGTDTQYF,TGTGCCAGCGGGGGGGGCACAGATACGCAGTATTTT
NA,TRBV5-1,NA,TRBJ2-3,CASSLFRVAETDTQYF,TGCGCCAGCAGCTTGTTCAGGGTAGCGGAGACAGATACGCAGTATTTT
TRBD1,TRBV27,NA,TRBJ2-1,CASSLGTGGVNEQFF,TGTGCCAGCAGTTTAGGGACAGGGGGGGTCAATGAGCAGTTCTTC
NA,TRBV11-2,NA,TRBJ1-1,CASSLEKTTNTEAFF,TGTGCCAGCAGCTTAGAGAAGACCACAAACACTGAAGCTTTCTTT
TRBD2,TRBV14,NA,TRBJ2-7,CASGRTSGASYEQYF,TGTGCCAGCGGTCGAACTAGCGGAGCTTCCTACGAGCAGTACTTC
NA,TRBV30,once,TRBJ2-1,CAWSEGTYNEQFF,TGTGCCTGGTCCGAGGGGACCTACAATGAGCAGTTCTTC
TRBD2,TRBV7-9,once,TRBJ2-1,CASTGLAGSSYNEQFF,TGTGCCAGCACCGGGTTAGCGGGTTCGTCCTACAATGAGCAGTTCTTC
NA,TRBV7-2,NA,TRBJ2-1,CASSPRGANEQFF,TGTGCCAGCAGCCCAAGGGGGGCCAATGAGCAGTTCTTC
NA,TRBV6-5,NA,TRBJ2-1,CASSYRADSYNEQFF,TGTGCCAGCAGTTACCGAGCGGACAGCTACAATGAGCAGTTCTTC
TRBD2,TRBV27,NA,TRBJ2-1,CASSSPQSGRSNEQFF,TGTGCCAGCAGTTCCCCGCAGAGCGGGAGATCGAATGAGCAGTTCTTC
NA,TRBV7-2,NA,TRBJ1-2,CASSLGGIHHAYTF,TGTGCCAGCAGCTTAGGGGGGATTCATCATGCCTACACCTTC
TRBD2,TRBV5-5,NA,TRBJ2-1,CASSPRGSGGYNEQFF,TGTGCCAGCAGCCCGAGGGGAAGCGGGGGATACAATGAGCAGTTCTTC
NA,TRBV6-5,NA,TRBJ2-1,CASSTGPYNEQFF,TGTGCCAGCAGTACCGGGCCTTACAATGAGCAGTTCTTC
NA,TRBV6-6,NA,TRBJ1-2,CASSPPGGAHGYTF,TGTGCCAGTTCGCCCCCGGGGGGGGCGCACGGCTACACCTTC
NA,TRBV7-9,NA,TRBJ2-5,CASSILGSQQETQYF,TGTGCCAGCAGCATCTTGGGCAGCCAACAAGAGACCCAGTACTTC
NA,TRBV4-1,NA,TRBJ2-7,CASSQVGGGWNEQYF,TGCGCCAGCAGCCAAGTCGGGGGTGGTTGGAACGAGCAGTACTTC
NA,TRBV27,NA,TRBJ2-1,CASKTSLNEQFF,TGTGCCAGCAAGACTAGTCTCAATGAGCAGTTCTTC
TRBD2,TRBV11-2,NA,TRBJ2-1,CASSLDVLAGSGEQFF,TGTGCCAGCAGCTTAGATGTACTAGCGGGTTCAGGTGAGCAGTTCTTC
TRBD2,TRBV5-5,NA,TRBJ2-7,CASSLTSGPYEQYF,TGTGCCAGCAGCTTGACTAGCGGACCTTACGAGCAGTACTTC
NA,TRBV5-1,NA,TRBJ2-7,CASSLWGLDEQYF,TGCGCCAGCAGCTTGTGGGGGTTGGACGAGCAGTACTTC
NA,TRBV7-9,once,TRBJ2-2,CASRLGARELFF,TGTGCCAGCAGACTAGGGGCCCGGGAGCTGTTTTTT
TRBD1,TRBV7-2,NA,TRBJ1-1,CASGTGGTEAFF,TGTGCCAGCGGGACAGGGGGCACTGAAGCTTTCTTT
TRBD1,TRBV28,NA,TRBJ1-1,CASLQGITEAFF,TGTGCCAGTTTACAGGGGATCACTGAAGCTTTCTTT
NA,TRBV27,NA,TRBJ2-1,CAAGANEQFF,TGTGCCGCTGGGGCCAATGAGCAGTTCTTC
NA,TRBV15,NA,TRBJ2-1,CATGDSYNEQFF,TGTGCCACTGGGGACTCCTACAATGAGCAGTTCTTC
NA,TRBV7-9,NA,TRBJ2-1,CASSLVGRNNEQFF,TGTGCCAGCAGCTTAGTTGGACGGAACAATGAGCAGTTCTTC
TRBD1,TRBV6-1,NA,TRBJ2-7,CASSEVVTGAYEQYF,TGTGCCAGCAGTGAAGTGGTCACAGGGGCCTACGAGCAGTACTTC
TRBD2,TRBV14,NA,TRBJ2-3,CASSQLAGGPVTDTQYF,TGTGCCAGCAGCCAGCTAGCGGGAGGGCCCGTCACAGATACGCAGTATTTT
NA,TRBV7-6,NA,TRBJ2-1,CASSQPRGAGAFYNEQFF,TGTGCCAGCAGCCAACCCCGGGGGGCGGGAGCCTTTTACAATGAGCAGTTCTTC
NA,TRBV27,once,TRBJ1-5,CASSLSGSNQPQHF,TGTGCCAGCAGTCTTTCCGGGAGCAATCAGCCCCAGCATTTT
NA,TRBV9,NA,TRBJ1-4,CASGGEKLFF,TGTGCCAGCGGGGGAGAGAAACTGTTTTTT